This T cell receptor (beta chain) was identified in a study of cytomegalovirus exposure and HLA in healthy donors. Overall study results and limits: In presence/absence analyses, roughly uniform sequencing depth across donors was assumed. An Asian-associated ancestry cluster reportedly showed fewer N-insertions than the roughly 670-donor mean in a later analysis.

Concerning this clone: Its antigen is unknown.

Researchers ran the PCR with 60 Vbeta and 13 Jbeta primers. Using immunoSEQ multiplex PCR, the repertoire was profiled, and TCRdb retains in-frame clones only, with some absent. The sample lists tens of thousands of clones, around 75% occurring once. The study sampled nominally healthy donors, though unrecorded immune exposures were likely. The length of the CDR3 is 15 residues. Looked up from germline, CDR1 is SGHTA and CDR2 is FQGNSA. V trimming: 5 bases; J trimming: 5 bases; junction bases outside the gene matches: 9. Specimen: PBMCs. The chain combines TRBV7-2 with TRBJ2-7; 10 bases map to TRBD2. This clonotype originated in a woman between 40 and 50 years old in good health and CMV-seropositive. CDR3: CASSRLAGVVHEQYF. The CDR3 bases are TGTGCCAGCAGCCGCCTAGCGGGAGTGGTCCACGAGCAGTACTTC.